Listed below are T cell receptor beta chains from one sample, sequenced in a study of T cell responses to AZD1222 COVID-19 vaccine. Profiled with immunoSEQ multiplex PCR; TCRdb holds only in-frame clones, not every one. The table includes around 140,000 clones, roughly nine tenths detected once. Sample: peripheral blood, taken on day 0 of AZD1222 vaccination. The origin of the receptors is an adult in good health. Both conserved end residues are part of each CDR3.

j_gene,v_gene,CDR3aa
TRBJ1-2,TRBV4-1,CASSQERRSAYGYTF
TRBJ1-5,TRBV12-3/TRBV12-4,CASRDRAGQPQHF
TRBJ1-1,TRBV6-5,CASSYWGTEAFF
TRBJ2-6,TRBV2,CASLGLSGANVLTF
TRBJ1-1,TRBV5-1,CASSFGTFGTEAFF
TRBJ1-2,TRBV5-1,CASTFNSYGYTF
TRBJ1-1,TRBV30,CAWSVVVNTEAFF
TRBJ1-2,TRBV19,CASRSMEGAHGYTF
TRBJ2-2,TRBV28,CASSFRGGELFF
TRBJ2-6,TRBV6-5,CASSYQGGANVLTF
TRBJ1-6,TRBV7-9,CASSLGVGTGNSPLHF
TRBJ2-5,TRBV4-1,CASSSPYRDREGKTQYF
TRBJ1-6,TRBV2,CASSPVANSPLHF
TRBJ2-7,TRBV6-5,CASSYLPGRAGEQYF
TRBJ2-3,TRBV19,CASSLSGGLTDTQYF
TRBJ1-5,TRBV27,CASSWRNNQPQHF
TRBJ1-2,TRBV11-2,CASSLDGEGHGGYTF
TRBJ2-3,TRBV2,CASSGRVGTDTQYF
TRBJ1-5,TRBV28,CASSPSGRRNQPQHF
TRBJ2-5,TRBV6-5,CASSYGAGVGTQYF
TRBJ2-2,TRBV6-5,CASSFQGALTGELFF
TRBJ1-2,TRBV5-4,CASSFGQGAWGYTF
TRBJ2-7,TRBV6-5,CASTRTSGEQYF
TRBJ1-5,TRBV3-1/TRBV3-2,CASSQGNVQGTRPQHF
TRBJ1-2,TRBV18,CASSPPAERRGYGYTF
TRBJ1-5,TRBV6-2/TRBV6-3,CASSYSSKSQPQHF
TRBJ2-5,TRBV7-3,CASSLGGWSGGETQYF
TRBJ1-6,TRBV27,CASSLDPDNSPLHF
TRBJ2-2,TRBV5-1,CASLPGGANTGELFF
TRBJ2-3,TRBV28,CASSPARSGPGTQNTDTQYF